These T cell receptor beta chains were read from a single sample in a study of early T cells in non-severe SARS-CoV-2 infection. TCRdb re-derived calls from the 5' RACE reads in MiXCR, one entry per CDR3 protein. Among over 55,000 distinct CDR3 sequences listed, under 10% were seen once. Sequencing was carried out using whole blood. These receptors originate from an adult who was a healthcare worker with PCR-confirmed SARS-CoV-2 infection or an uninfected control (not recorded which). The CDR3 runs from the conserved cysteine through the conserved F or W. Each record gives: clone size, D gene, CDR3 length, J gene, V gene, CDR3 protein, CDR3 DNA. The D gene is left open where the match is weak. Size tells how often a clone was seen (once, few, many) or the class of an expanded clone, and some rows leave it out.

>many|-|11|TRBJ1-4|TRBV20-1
CSARVPKSLFF
TGCAGTGCTAGAGTCCCCAAGAGTCTGTTTTTT
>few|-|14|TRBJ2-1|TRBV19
CASSILPQYNEQFF
TGTGCCAGTAGTATCCTCCCTCAATACAATGAGCAGTTCTTC
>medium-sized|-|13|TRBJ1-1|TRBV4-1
CASSQVGVTEAFF
TGCGCCAGCAGCCAAGTTGGGGTCACTGAAGCTTTCTTT
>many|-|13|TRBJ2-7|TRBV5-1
CASSLGPSSPQYF
TGCGCCAGCAGCTTGGGACCCAGTTCGCCGCAGTACTTC
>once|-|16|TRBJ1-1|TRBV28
CASSSPQERGNTEAFF
TGTGCCAGCAGTTCACCACAGGAAAGGGGGAACACTGAAGCTTTCTTT
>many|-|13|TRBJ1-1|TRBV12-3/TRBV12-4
CASGLEENTEAFF
TGTGCCAGCGGCCTAGAGGAGAACACTGAAGCTTTCTTT
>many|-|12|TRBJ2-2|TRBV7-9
CASGTLTGELFF
TGTGCCAGCGGGACTCTTACCGGGGAGCTGTTTTTT
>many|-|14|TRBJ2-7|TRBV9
CASSVSGNSYEQYF
TGTGCCAGCAGCGTTAGCGGTAACTCCTACGAGCAGTACTTC
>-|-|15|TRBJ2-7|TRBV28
CASSLGGQEAYEQYF
TGTGCCAGCAGTTTAGGCGGGCAGGAAGCCTACGAGCAGTACTTC
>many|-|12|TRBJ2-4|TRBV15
CATSSLTLVQYF
TGTGCCACCAGCAGTCTTACTCTGGTTCAGTACTTC
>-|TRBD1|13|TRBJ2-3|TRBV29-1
CSVTGAGTDTQYF
TGCAGCGTGACAGGGGCGGGCACAGATACGCAGTATTTT
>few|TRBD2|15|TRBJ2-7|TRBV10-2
CASSETSGGAYEQYF
TGCGCCAGCAGTGAAACTAGCGGGGGGGCCTACGAGCAGTACTTC
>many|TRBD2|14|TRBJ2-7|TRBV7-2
CASSTTSGSAEQYF
TGTGCCAGCAGCACAACTAGCGGGAGTGCGGAGCAGTACTTC
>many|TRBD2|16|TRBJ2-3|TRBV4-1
CASSHDQREITDTQYF
TGCGCCAGCAGCCATGACCAGCGGGAGATTACAGATACGCAGTATTTT
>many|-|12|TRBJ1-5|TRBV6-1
CASRGVGQPQHF
TGTGCCAGCAGGGGGGTAGGTCAGCCCCAGCATTTT
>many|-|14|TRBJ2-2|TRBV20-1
CSALGPSAGGELFF
TGCAGTGCCCTCGGGCCATCGGCCGGAGGGGAGCTGTTTTTT
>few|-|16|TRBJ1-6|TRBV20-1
CSARPTGHSYNSPLHF
TGCAGTGCTAGACCGACAGGACACTCCTATAATTCACCCCTCCACTTT
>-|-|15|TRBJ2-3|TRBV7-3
CASSLKGPSTDTQYF
TGTGCCAGCAGCTTAAAGGGTCCTAGCACAGATACGCAGTATTTT
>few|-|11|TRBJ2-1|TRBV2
CASSFLQEQFF
TGTGCCAGCAGTTTCCTCCAGGAGCAGTTCTTC
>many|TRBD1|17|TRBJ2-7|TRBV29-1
CSVEGTGGSPMEGEQYF
TGCAGCGTTGAAGGGACAGGGGGAAGCCCGATGGAGGGGGAGCAGTACTTC